The T cell receptor beta chain described here comes from a study of shared clonotypes between healthy human individuals. Study-wide background: The donors, a couple of women and a few men, were aged 18 to 49.

This clone has only one observation. All donors were Caucasian adults living in Nashville, Tennessee. The CDR3 loop spans 14 amino acids. Germline lookup yields CDR1 SNHLY and CDR2 FYNNEI. The V segment lost 8 bases and the J segment 1 base; nucleotides outside the gene matches: 7. TCRdb keeps only in-frame clones here, not all; method: immunoSEQ multiplex PCR. The repertoire holds about 480,000 clones, approximately 85% seen once, with 10% to 15% in the top ten. The receptor's source is a woman aged 40 to 49 in good health. Some clones in this sample may be carry-over from other donors' samples. The V and J genes are TRBV2 and TRBJ2-5; the match to TRBD1 covers 7 bases. The specimen was PBMCs. The CDR3, as DNA: TGTGCCAGCTCCGCCCAGGGGGTCCAAGAGACCCAGTACTTC. This gives the protein CASSAQGVQETQYF.